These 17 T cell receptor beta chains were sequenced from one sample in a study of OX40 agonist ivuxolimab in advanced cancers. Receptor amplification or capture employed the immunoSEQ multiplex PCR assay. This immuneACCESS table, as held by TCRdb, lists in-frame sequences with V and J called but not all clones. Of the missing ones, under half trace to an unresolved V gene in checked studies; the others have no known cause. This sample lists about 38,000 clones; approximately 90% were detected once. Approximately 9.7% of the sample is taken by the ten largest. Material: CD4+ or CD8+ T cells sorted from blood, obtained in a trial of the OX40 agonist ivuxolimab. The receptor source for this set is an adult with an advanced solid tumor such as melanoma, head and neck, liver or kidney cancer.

In nucleotides, the CDR3 is TGTGCCAGCAGTCCAAACGGAGCGCAAGGTTCAGGGACCCAGTACTTC. This gives the protein CASSPNGAQGSGTQYF. The rearrangement links TRBV27 to TRBJ2-5, with D unresolved. This CDR3 contains 16 residues. Germline lookup yields CDR1 MNHEY and CDR2 SMNVEV (reference sequence). Trimming pared 5 bases from V and 7 bases from J, leaving 23 bases between.

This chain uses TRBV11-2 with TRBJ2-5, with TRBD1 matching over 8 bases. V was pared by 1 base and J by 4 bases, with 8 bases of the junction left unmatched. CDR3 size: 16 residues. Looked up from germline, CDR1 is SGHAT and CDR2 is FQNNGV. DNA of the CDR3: TGTGCCAGCAGCTTAGGGGACAGGCCATGGGGAGAGACCCAGTACTTC. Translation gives CASSLGDRPWGETQYF.

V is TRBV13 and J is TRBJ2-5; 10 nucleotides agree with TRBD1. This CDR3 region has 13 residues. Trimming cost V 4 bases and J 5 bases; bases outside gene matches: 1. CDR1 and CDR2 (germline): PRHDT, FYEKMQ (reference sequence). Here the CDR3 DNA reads TGTGCCAGCAGCTCGGGACAGGGGGAGACCCAGTACTTC. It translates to CASSSGQGETQYF.

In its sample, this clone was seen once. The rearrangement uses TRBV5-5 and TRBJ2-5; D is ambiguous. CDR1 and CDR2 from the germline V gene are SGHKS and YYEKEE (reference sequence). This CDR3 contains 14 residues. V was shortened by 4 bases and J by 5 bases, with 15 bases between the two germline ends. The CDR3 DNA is TGTGCCAGCAGCCCATGGGCCTGGGGTGAGACCCAGTACTTC. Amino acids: CASSPWAWGETQYF.

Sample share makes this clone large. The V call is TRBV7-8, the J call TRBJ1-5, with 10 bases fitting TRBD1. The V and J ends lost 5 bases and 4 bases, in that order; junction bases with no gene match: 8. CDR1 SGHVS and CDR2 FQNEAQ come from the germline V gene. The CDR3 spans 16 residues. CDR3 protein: CASSQDRGNLNQPQHF. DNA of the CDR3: TGTGCCAGCAGCCAGGACAGGGGGAACCTAAATCAGCCCCAGCATTTT. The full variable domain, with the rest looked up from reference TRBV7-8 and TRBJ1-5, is GAGVSQSPRYKVAKRGQDVALRCDPISGHVSLFWYQQALGQGPEFLTYFQNEAQLDKSGLPSDRFFAERPEGSVSTLKIQRTQQEDSAVYLCASSQDRGNLNQPQHFGDGTRLSIL.

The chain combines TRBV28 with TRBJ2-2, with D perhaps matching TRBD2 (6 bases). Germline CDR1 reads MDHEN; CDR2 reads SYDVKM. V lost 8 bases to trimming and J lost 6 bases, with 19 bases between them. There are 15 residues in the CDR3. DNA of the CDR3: TGTGCCAGCGAACACTGGGGAGGTCTCGCCGGGGAGCTGTTTTTT. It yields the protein CASEHWGGLAGELFF.

This chain's CDR3 is CASSFLSGSSAGELFF. CDR3 bases: TGTGCCAGCAGCTTCTTAAGCGGGAGTTCGGCCGGGGAGCTGTTTTTT. This chain links TRBV7-2 with TRBJ2-2; 8 bases line up with TRBD2. Germline V gene lookup returns CDR1 SGHTA and CDR2 FQGNSA. The J segment lost 6 bases and the V segment lost 3 bases, leaving 9 bases of the junction unmatched. The CDR3 sequence is 16 residues long.

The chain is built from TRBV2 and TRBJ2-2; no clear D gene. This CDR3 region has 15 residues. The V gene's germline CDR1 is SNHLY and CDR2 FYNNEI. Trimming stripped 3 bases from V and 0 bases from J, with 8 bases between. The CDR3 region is CASSDGLANTGELFF. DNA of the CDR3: TGTGCCAGCAGTGACGGCTTAGCGAACACCGGGGAGCTGTTTTTT.

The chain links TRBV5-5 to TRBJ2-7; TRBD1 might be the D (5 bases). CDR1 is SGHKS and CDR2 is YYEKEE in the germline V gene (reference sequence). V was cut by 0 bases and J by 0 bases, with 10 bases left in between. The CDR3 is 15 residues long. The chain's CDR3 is CASSLAWGASYEQYV. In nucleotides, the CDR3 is TGTGCCAGCAGCTTGGCTTGGGGCGCCTCCTACGAGCAGTACGTC.

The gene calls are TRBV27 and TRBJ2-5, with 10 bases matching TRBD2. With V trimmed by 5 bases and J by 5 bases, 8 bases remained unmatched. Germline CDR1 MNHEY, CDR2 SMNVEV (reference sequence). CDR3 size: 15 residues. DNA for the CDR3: TGTGCCAGCAGTCCTCAGCGGGAGGGAGGGGAGACCCAGTACTTC. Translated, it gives CASSPQREGGETQYF.

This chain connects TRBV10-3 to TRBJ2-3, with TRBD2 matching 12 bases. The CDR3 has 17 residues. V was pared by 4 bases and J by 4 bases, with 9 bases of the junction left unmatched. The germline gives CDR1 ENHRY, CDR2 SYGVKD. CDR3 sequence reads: CAISAPSLAGGSDTQYF. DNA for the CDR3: TGTGCCATCAGTGCCCCCTCACTAGCGGGAGGCTCAGATACGCAGTATTTT.

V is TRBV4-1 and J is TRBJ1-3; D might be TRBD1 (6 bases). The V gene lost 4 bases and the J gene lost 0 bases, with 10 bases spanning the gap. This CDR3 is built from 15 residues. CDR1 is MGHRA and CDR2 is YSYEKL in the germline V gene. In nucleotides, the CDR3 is TGCGCCAGCAGCCGGGGGCGGATCTCTGGAAACACCATATATTTT. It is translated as CASSRGRISGNTIYF.

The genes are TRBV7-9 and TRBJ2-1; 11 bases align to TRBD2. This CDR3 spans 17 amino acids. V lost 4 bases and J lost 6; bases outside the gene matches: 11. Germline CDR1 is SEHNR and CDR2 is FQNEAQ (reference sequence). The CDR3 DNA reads TGTGCCAGCAGCTCTACTTGGACTAGCGGGCGCTTCAATGAGCAGTTCTTC. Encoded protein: CASSSTWTSGRFNEQFF.

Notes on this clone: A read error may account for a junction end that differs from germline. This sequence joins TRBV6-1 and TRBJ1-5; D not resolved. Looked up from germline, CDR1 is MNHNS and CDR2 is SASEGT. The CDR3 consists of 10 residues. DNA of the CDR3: TGTGCCAGCAGTTACCGGCCTTTCCCTTTT. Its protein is CASSYRPFPF.

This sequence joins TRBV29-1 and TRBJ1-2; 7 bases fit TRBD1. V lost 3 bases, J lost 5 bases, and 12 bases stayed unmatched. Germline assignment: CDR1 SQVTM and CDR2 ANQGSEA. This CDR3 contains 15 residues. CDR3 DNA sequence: TGCAGCGTTGAGGGACAGACCTCCTGGAAGTATGGCTACACCTTC. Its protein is CSVEGQTSWKYGYTF. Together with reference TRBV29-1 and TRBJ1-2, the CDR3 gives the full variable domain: SAVISQKPSRDICQRGTSLTIQCQVDSQVTMMFWYRQQPGQSLTLIATANQGSEATYESGFVIDKFPISRPNLTFSTLTVSNMSPEDSSIYLCSVEGQTSWKYGYTFGSGTRLTVV.

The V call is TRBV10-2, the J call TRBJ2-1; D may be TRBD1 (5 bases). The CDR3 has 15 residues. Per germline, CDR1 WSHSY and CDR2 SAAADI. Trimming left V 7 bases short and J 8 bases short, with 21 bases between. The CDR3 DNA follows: TGCGCCAGCAACCAGGGTTCTGAGGTTACATATGAGCAGTTCTTC. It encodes CASNQGSEVTYEQFF.

CDR3: CASSVVENEQFF. As DNA, the CDR3 is TGTGCCAGCAGCGTAGTTGAAAATGAGCAGTTCTTC. This chain joins TRBV9 and TRBJ2-1; D remains unclear. CDR1 is SGDLS and CDR2 is YYNGEE in the germline V gene. Trimming left V 0 bases short and J 7 bases short, with 5 bases between. The CDR3 contains 12 residues.